This T cell receptor beta chain was found in a study of T cells in Graves' hyperthyroidism and ophthalmopathy (dated by TCRdb to 2018 to 2020). Describing the broader study: Peripheral blood samples were taken at the time of initial diagnosis, prior to any treatment. A discovery cohort of roughly 100 patients, approximately 44 with Graves' ophthalmopathy and 57 with stable Graves' hyperthyroidism, was used to find distinguishing TCR V-J signatures. Prospective prediction of ophthalmopathy was tested in an independent validation cohort of 18 to 20 hyperthyroidism patients and around 16 patients who later progressed to ophthalmopathy. For training and testing, the 100 or so patients in the discovery cohort were randomly divided in a 7:3 ratio. The study also compared thyroid tissue and blood T-cell repertoires from more than 5 Graves' hyperthyroidism patients. Once sampling was done, hyperthyroidism patients were given methimazole at a starting dose of 30 mg daily, whereas ophthalmopathy patients were given high-dose intravenous methylprednisolone. The paper reports TCR Vbeta CDR3 sequencing of some 140 peripheral blood samples: 40 or so ophthalmopathy, fewer than 80 hyperthyroidism and about 17 progressor patients.

Broad study findings and their caveats: During validation, the model predicted progression to ophthalmopathy a median of roughly 7.1 months ahead of onset, with almost 71% sensitivity and 72.22% specificity. Most expanded thyroid clonotypes (frequency above 0.001) were also detected in blood, a finding suggesting that blood repertoires may reflect thyroid immune responses. Ophthalmopathy was separated from stable hyperthyroidism by a 13 V-J signature model, with around 88% sensitivity and roughly 81% specificity obtained in cross-validation and 80%/75% obtained in testing. No statistical method was used to set the sample size in advance, and investigators knew the group allocation.

TCR beta CDR3 regions were amplified from RNA transcripts. The first round of RT-PCR for the TCR CDR3 was performed with the HTBI primer set and the Qiagen OneStep RT-PCR kit. Libraries were constructed in a second round of multiplex PCR, after which size selection and purification were carried out. Paired-end sequencing of the libraries was performed with 100 bp reads on an Illumina HiSeq2000. In the original analysis: Raw data were processed with SOAPnuke, discarding reads with adapters, uncalled bases, mean Phred below 15, or no exact constant-primer or identifier match. High-quality paired reads were merged with COPE v1.2.5, and unique nucleotide sequences were defined as clonotypes. Clonotypes were aligned to IMGT TRBV, TRBD and TRBJ reference segments using MiTCR v1.1. The analysis was restricted to V-J combinations with a frequency above 0.0001, which together covered about 99% of the repertoires. A TCS score was defined as the ratio of F50 (clonal expansion) to E x V (chaos), with BLOSUM62-based TCRdist applied between CDR3 peptides within each V-J. Welch's t-statistics and random forest reduced approximately 520 V-J features to 13, which were used in a naive Bayes classifier (R e1071). Using fastp trimming at Q25 and MiXCR clonotype assembly, TCRdb reanalyzed the public sequencing data and kept in-frame beta chains. Under each unique CDR3 protein, matching rows form one entry showing the most common genes and DNA. The V and J calls and clone size come from TCRdb's table, not from the authors' own analysis. Present in this sample are roughly 380,000 distinct CDR3 sequences, under 20% of which were seen just once. 3.7% of the sample is taken by the ten largest.

Details on this clonotype: Which antigen it targets is not known. Base qualities are missing; no much larger clone stands one base away.

Stable Graves' hyperthyroidism was defined as the absence of progression to ophthalmopathy over 18 months of follow-up. Hyperthyroidism patients were newly diagnosed, had a disease duration of under 2 months, and were aged 18 to 65 years. The study excluded patients with uncontrolled infections, other autoimmune diseases, pregnancy or lactation. Diagnoses were based on clinical symptoms, serum thyroxine and TRAb, thyroid ultrasound and orbital computed tomography. Ficoll-Paque density gradient centrifugation was used to isolate PBMCs from about 10 ml of fresh peripheral blood. Total RNA was extracted with Trizol reagent, and quality was checked on an Agilent 2100 Bioanalyzer. Sequencing was done on a sample of blood. This clonotype was sampled from a woman in her late teens or twenties with Graves' hyperthyroidism.

The sequenced DNA is TGTGCTAGTTCGGGGGCATACGGCACTGAAGCTTTCTTT. This sequence encodes CASSGAYGTEAFF. The chain uses TRBV12-5 and TRBJ1-1; TRBD1 is a weak D gene call, 6 bases matching. CDR1 and CDR2, looked up from the germline V gene, are LGHNT and FRNRAP. V loses 8 bases, J loses 4 bases, and the germline ends lie 14 bases apart. From the cysteine up to the phenylalanine, the CDR3 has a length of 13 residues. CDR3 DNA only is kept here, 39 bases in frame from base 1.